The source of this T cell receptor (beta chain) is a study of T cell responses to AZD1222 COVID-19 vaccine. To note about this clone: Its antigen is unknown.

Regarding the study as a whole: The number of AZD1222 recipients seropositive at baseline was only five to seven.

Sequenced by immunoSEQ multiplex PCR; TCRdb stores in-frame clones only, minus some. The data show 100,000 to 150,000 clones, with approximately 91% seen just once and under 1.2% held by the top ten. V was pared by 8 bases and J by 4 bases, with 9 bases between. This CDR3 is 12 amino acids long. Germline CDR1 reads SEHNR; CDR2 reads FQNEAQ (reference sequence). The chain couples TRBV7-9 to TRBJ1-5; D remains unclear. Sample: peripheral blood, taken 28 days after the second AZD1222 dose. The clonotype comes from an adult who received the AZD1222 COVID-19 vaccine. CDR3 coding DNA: TGTGCCAGCGCTCAAGGTAATCAGCCCCAGCATTTT. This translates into CASAQGNQPQHF.